This TCR beta chain was recovered during a study of OX40 agonist ivuxolimab in advanced cancers. On the study more broadly: The study reported partial responses in three patients: one hepatocellular carcinoma, two cutaneous melanoma.

Germline CDR1 and CDR2: SEHNR and FQNEAQ (reference sequence). V shed 9 bases and J shed 4 bases, with 16 bases lying between them. CDR3 size: 13 residues. Here immunoSEQ multiplex PCR was the method, and the copy in TCRdb shows in-frame clones only, minus some. There are about 93,000 clones in the sample; 94% occur only once, and about 2.6% lies in the top ten. In regard to this clone: The antigen is not known.

Notes on the study in general: Among the least clonally expanded were partial responders at 0.1-3.0 mg/kg.

This sequence joins TRBV7-9 and TRBJ2-7, with D hard to call. The specimen comprised CD4+ or CD8+ T cells sorted from blood, sampled in a trial of the OX40 agonist ivuxolimab. This receptor was obtained from an adult with an advanced solid tumor such as melanoma, head and neck, liver or kidney cancer. The CDR3 sequence: CASSPIGNYEQYF. In DNA form, the CDR3 reads TGTGCCAGTAGCCCGATAGGGAATTACGAGCAGTACTTC.